The 16 T cell receptor beta chains listed next were all sequenced from one sample in a study of CD8 T cells in ankylosing spondylitis. Using its own MiXCR run on the 5' RACE reads, TCRdb lists one record per CDR3 protein. Of more than 110,000 distinct CDR3 sequences listed, roughly 7.7% were seen once; the top ten hold approximately 6.8%. The source material was synovial fluid, either unsorted or a sorted T cell fraction (not recorded which). The origin of the receptors is a male donor with ankylosing spondylitis.

This clonotype appeared a few times. The V gene is TRBV20-1, the J gene TRBJ2-3, with TRBD2 matching 7 bases. The J segment lost 1 base and the V segment lost 7 bases, leaving 5 bases of the junction unmatched. The germline V gene has CDR1 DFQATT and CDR2 SNEGSKA (reference sequence). CDR3 length: 13 amino acids. The chain's CDR3 is CSVPGLGTDTQYF. CDR3 nucleotide sequence: TGCAGTGTCCCAGGACTAGGCACAGATACGCAGTATTTT.

There are many counts of this clonotype. The gene calls are TRBV7-2 and TRBJ2-7; possible D gene TRBD2, 5 bases. The germline V gene has CDR1 SGHTA and CDR2 FQGNSA. V was trimmed by 3 bases and J by 2 bases, leaving 8 bases between them. The CDR3 runs to 13 residues. CDR3 in DNA: TGTGCCAGCAGCTTGGTCGGGACCTACGAGCAGTACTTC. Its protein is CASSLVGTYEQYF.

This clonotype was seen many times. The rearrangement joins TRBV20-1 to TRBJ1-1; D is possibly TRBD1 (6 bases). Between the trimmed V and J ends, which lost 1 base and 2 bases, there was a span of 14 bases. The CDR3 totals 15 residues. Germline-derived CDR1 and CDR2 are DFQATT and SNEGSKA (reference sequence). CDR3 in amino acids: CSARVPDRLNTEAFF. CDR3 DNA sequence: TGCAGTGCTAGAGTCCCGGACAGACTTAACACTGAAGCTTTCTTT.

This clonotype was detected only a few times. V gene TRBV14 combines with J gene TRBJ2-7, with 8 bases aligning to TRBD1. The CDR3 extends over 13 amino acids. In germline, CDR1 is SGHDN, CDR2 FVKESK. The J segment lost 12 bases and the V segment lost 0 bases, leaving 7 bases of the junction unmatched. The CDR3 loop is CASSQDWAGTGYF. CDR3 in DNA: TGTGCCAGCAGCCAAGATTGGGCCGGGACAGGGTACTTC. Complete variable domain (other parts from reference TRBV14 and TRBJ2-7): EAGVTQFPSHSVIEKGQTVTLRCDPISGHDNLYWYRRVMGKEIKFLLHFVKESKQDESGMPNNRFLAERTGGTYSTLKVQPAELEDSGVYFCASSQDWAGTGYFGPGTRLTVT.

This clonotype occurred a few times. The chain is built from TRBV4-3 and TRBJ2-6, with a weak D call TRBD2 (5 bases). Germline CDR1 LGHNA, CDR2 YSLEER. Trimming removed 0 bases from V and 2 bases from J, with 8 bases in between. CDR3 length: 16 residues. CDR3 sequence: CASSQDMRAGANVLTF. CDR3 coding DNA: TGCGCCAGCAGCCAAGATATGAGGGCTGGGGCCAACGTCCTGACTTTC.

This clonotype was counted ten times or more. The chain carries TRBV7-2 and TRBJ2-1; D is perhaps TRBD2 (6 bases). The germline gives CDR1 SGHTA, CDR2 FQGNSA. The CDR3 spans 15 residues. Trimming cost V 2 bases and J 0 bases, with 8 bases left between them. The chain's CDR3 is CASSLLGGSYNEQFF. In nucleotides, the CDR3 is TGTGCCAGCAGCTTACTCGGGGGCTCCTACAATGAGCAGTTCTTC.

This clonotype has ten or more counts. The rearrangement joins TRBV18 to TRBJ2-3, with a weak D call TRBD2 (6 bases). V was trimmed by 3 bases and J by 3 bases, leaving 16 bases between them. The CDR3 has 16 amino acids. Germline values: CDR1 KGHSH, CDR2 LQKENI. As DNA, the CDR3 is TGTGCCAGCTCACCCCGGGGGTCGCTCGGGACAGATACGCAGTATTTT. It yields the protein CASSPRGSLGTDTQYF. The full variable domain, rest sourced from reference TRBV18 and TRBJ2-3, is NAGVMQNPRHLVRRRGQEARLRCSPMKGHSHVYWYRQLPEEGLKFMVYLQKENIIDESGMPKERFSAEFPKEGPSILRIQQVVRGDSAAYFCASSPRGSLGTDTQYFGPGTRLTVL.

This clonotype was observed at least ten times. The chain recombines TRBV12-3 or TRBV12-4 with TRBJ1-1; a weak D match, TRBD1 (6 bases). Trimming removed 3 bases at V and 3 bases at J, with 11 bases between. The CDR3 is made up of 14 amino acids. CDR3 sequence: CASSFTGFHTEAFF. The CDR3, as DNA: TGTGCCAGCAGTTTTACAGGGTTTCACACTGAAGCTTTCTTT.

The chain is built from TRBV24-1 and TRBJ2-7; D may correspond to TRBD1 or TRBD2 (6 bases each). CDR1 is KGHDR, CDR2 SFDVKD, per germline. The CDR3 runs to 15 residues. Trimming pared 3 bases from V and 6 bases from J, leaving 17 bases between. Here the CDR3 DNA reads TGTGCCACCAGTGATACGAGGGGGGACTGGCGCGAGCAGTACTTC. Protein sequence: CATSDTRGDWREQYF.

This clonotype occurred many times. The chain joins TRBV4-2 to TRBJ2-1; the match to TRBD1 covers 7 bases. The CDR3 loop spans 17 amino acids. With V trimmed by 0 bases and J by 4 bases, 9 bases remained unmatched. Germline loops: CDR1 LGHNA, CDR2 YNFKEQ. The CDR3: CASSQDFTGAMYNEQFF. In DNA form, the CDR3 reads TGTGCCAGCAGCCAAGATTTTACAGGGGCTATGTACAATGAGCAGTTCTTC.

This clonotype was seen more than once but under ten times. The CDR3 protein is CSVAGPGYRPLHF. The CDR3 DNA reads TGCAGTGTGGCAGGCCCCGGTTATAGGCCCCTCCACTTT. The chain joins TRBV20-1 to TRBJ1-6; D remains unclear. The V and J ends lost 7 bases and 13 bases respectively, with 20 bases between them. This CDR3 is built from 13 residues. The germline V gene encodes CDR1 DFQATT and CDR2 SNEGSKA (reference sequence).

This clonotype was recorded many times. The V and J genes are TRBV6-6 and TRBJ2-7; D gene ambiguous. Trimming left V 6 bases short and J 2 bases short, with 11 bases between. The CDR3 length is 13 residues. CDR1 MNHNY and CDR2 SVGAGI come from the germline V gene (reference sequence). CDR3 in amino acids: CASSLNPTYEQYF. The DNA for the CDR3 is TGTGCCAGCAGCCTAAACCCCACCTACGAGCAGTACTTC.

This clonotype was counted a few times. The chain is built from TRBV5-5 and TRBJ1-3; D unclear. Trimming stripped 1 base from V and 2 bases from J, with 13 bases between. Germline CDR1 is SGHKS and CDR2 is YYEKEE (reference sequence). This CDR3 spans 16 amino acids. The chain's CDR3 is CASSLNSAEAGNTIYF. DNA of the CDR3: TGTGCCAGCAGCTTGAATTCCGCTGAAGCTGGAAACACCATATATTTT.

This clonotype was seen many times. The V call is TRBV20-1, the J call TRBJ1-1; D remains unclear. Per the germline V gene, CDR1 is DFQATT and CDR2 is SNEGSKA (reference sequence). The CDR3 covers 11 residues. Trimming removed 6 bases at V and 0 bases at J, with 5 bases between. The CDR3 bases are TGCAGTGCGTACATGAACACTGAAGCTTTCTTT. This translates into CSAYMNTEAFF.

This clonotype was seen repeatedly, ten times or more. The chain is built from TRBV12-3 or TRBV12-4 and TRBJ2-7, with D possibly TRBD2 on 7 matching bases. Trimming left V 2 bases short and J 9 bases short, with 11 bases between. CDR3 size: 12 residues. The chain's CDR3 is CASSLLGGPQYF. DNA for the CDR3: TGTGCCAGCAGTTTACTCGGGGGGCCGCAGTACTTC.

This clonotype appeared many times. V gene TRBV7-9 combines with J gene TRBJ1-2; D unclear. The CDR3 runs 14 residues. V lost 1 base to trimming and J lost 2 bases, with 8 bases between them. In germline, CDR1 is SEHNR, CDR2 FQNEAQ (reference sequence). The CDR3: CASSLGAGNYGYTF. In DNA, the CDR3 is TGTGCCAGCAGCTTAGGGGCCGGGAACTATGGCTACACCTTC.